This T cell receptor beta chain was observed in a study of cytomegalovirus exposure and HLA in healthy donors. General study results and limits: Reports described diagnosis of cytomegalovirus status by the classifier as highly specific and sensitive. Associated with cytomegalovirus, according to the listing, were 150 to 200 TCR beta chains. Analysis performed later showed TCR beta chains linked to HLA being more clonally expanded than equally common others.

This clone was counted a few times. Its target is not known. With 4 bases removed from V and 0 bases from J, the gap between germline ends came to 4 bases. The germline CDR1 and CDR2 sequences are SGHRS and YFSETQ. The CDR3 spans 12 residues. The study ran its PCR with 60 Vbeta and 13 Jbeta primers. Using immunoSEQ multiplex PCR, the repertoire was profiled, and TCRdb retains in-frame clones only, with some absent. The sample shows 150,000 to 200,000 clones, about 70% of them seen only once. Sequenced: PBMCs. The source is a male donor in good health and CMV-seronegative. The J gene is TRBJ2-5, the V gene TRBV5-1; no clear D gene. CDR3 DNA sequence: TGCGCCAGCAGCCCGTACCAAGAGACCCAGTACTTC. This translates into CASSPYQETQYF.